What follows is one TCR beta chain and its context. The antigen it binds to is not known. One base away there is no much larger clone; base qualities are not given. Collaborating institutions collected whole blood in K2EDTA tubes following their own protocols. For TCRbeta analysis, collaborator samples were shipped as frozen whole blood, as isolated PBMCs, or as DNA extracted from either sample type. The immunoSEQ Assay, a bias-controlled multiplex PCR, was used to amplify TCRbeta CDR3 regions from genomic DNA. Per the source publication's procedure: The number of nucleated cells in each sample was estimated from the amplification of reference gene primers within the assay. To quantify the absolute abundance of each unique TCRbeta CDR3 rearrangement, sequence reads were collapsed and filtered. Productive Simpson clonality was computed per sample as the square root of Simpson's diversity index over productive rearrangements. Drawn from immuneACCESS, this table holds only the in-frame rearrangements with V and J called that TCRdb kept. Clones are partly lost; checked studies trace under half to an unresolved V gene and leave the rest unexplained. V, J and clone size reflect that table, while D and trimming were determined from the DNA. A total of about 120,000 clones appear in this sample, 88% of them only once. About 1% of the sample rests with the top ten.

The germline V gene encodes CDR1 LGHDT and CDR2 YNNKEL (reference sequence). The CDR3, from cysteine to phenylalanine, totals 17 residues. Solely the CDR3 DNA is kept, with 51 bases framed from the first base. V drops 1 base and J drops 0 bases, leaving 14 bases in between. The record originates from a study of blood T cell repertoires in COVID-19 (dated by TCRdb to 2019 to 2021). In the study overall: Samples from collaborators originated in the United States, Italy and Spain and spanned both the acute and convalescent phases of COVID-19. The prospective study material was composed of cDNA or gDNA derived from T cells, B-cell-depleted T cells, or PBMCs. The dataset comprised deeply sampled blood TCRbeta repertoires from subjects exposed to, actively infected with, or recovered from COVID-19. The repertoires were released in a freely available public database intended as a resource for research on the immune response to SARS-CoV-2. The samples were drawn from two sources: the first 160 participants of the ongoing ImmuneRACE study, and some 1,300 subjects contributed by 6 global collaborators. Nearly every sample came with metadata listing a de-identified subject ID, COVID-19 status, age in years and sex. HLA class I and class II types, where available, came from metadata supplied by the sample provider rather than from assay-based typing. Study-level results and caveats: Clinical and demographic metadata were provided uncurated, with the amount varying by source and participant.

Source material: peripheral blood. This chain joins TRBV3-1 (or the pseudogene TRBV3-2) to TRBJ2-3; the D region possibly corresponds to TRBD1 (6 bases align). The clonotype originates from a woman aged 45-65 years with active or convalescent COVID-19. CDR3 protein: CASSQVPPGQSTDTQYF. Read as DNA, the sequence is TGTGCCAGCAGCCAAGTCCCCCCGGGACAAAGCACAGATACGCAGTATTTT.